Detailed here is one T cell receptor (beta chain). CD8+ and CD4+ T cells from blood underwent TCR beta sequencing, which was carried out in a high-throughput format. This sample was taken from a study of CD8 T cells in Susac syndrome. The CDR3 is 9 amino acids. Trimming took 4 bases from V and 14 from J, leaving 8 bases between them. CDR1 is SGHNT, CDR2 YENEEA, per germline. After extraction with the RNeasy kit, about 0.5 to 1 ug of the RNA was reverse transcribed using random hexamers. From the immunoSEQ multiplex PCR reads, TCRdb called clonotypes with MiXCR, one entry per CDR3 protein. Among approximately 220,000 distinct CDR3 sequences listed, 92% were seen once.

This rearrangement joins TRBV11-3 to TRBJ1-2; no reliable D call. The sample taken for sequencing was CD8+ T cells from PBMCs. This clonotype was obtained from a human donor with multiple sclerosis. For the CDR3, the DNA is TGTGCCAGCAGCTCACCTTTGACCTTC. Translated: CASSSPLTF. The variable domain in full, with the rest retrieved from reference TRBV11-3 and TRBJ1-2, is EAGVVQSPRYKIIEKKQPVAFWCNPISGHNTLYWYLQNLGQGPELLIRYENEEAVDDSQLPKDRFSAERLKGVDSTLKIQPAELGDSAVYLCASSSPLTFGSGTRLTVV.